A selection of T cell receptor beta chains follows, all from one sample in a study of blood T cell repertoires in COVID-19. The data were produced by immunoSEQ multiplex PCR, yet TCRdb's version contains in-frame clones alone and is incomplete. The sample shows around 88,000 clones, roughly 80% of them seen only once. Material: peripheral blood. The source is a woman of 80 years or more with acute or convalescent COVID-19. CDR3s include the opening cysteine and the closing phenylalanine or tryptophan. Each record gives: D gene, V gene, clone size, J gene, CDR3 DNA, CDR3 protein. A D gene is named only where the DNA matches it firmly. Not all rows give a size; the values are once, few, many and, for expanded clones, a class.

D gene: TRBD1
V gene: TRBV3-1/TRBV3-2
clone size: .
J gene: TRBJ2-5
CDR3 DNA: TGTGCCAGCAGCCAAGATCAGGGGGCCTCTTTTAGGGAGACCCAGTACTTC
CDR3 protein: CASSQDQGASFRETQYF

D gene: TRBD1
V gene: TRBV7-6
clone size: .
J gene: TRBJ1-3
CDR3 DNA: TGTGCCAGCAGCCAGGGACAGGGGGGTGGAAACACCATATATTTT
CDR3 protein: CASSQGQGGGNTIYF

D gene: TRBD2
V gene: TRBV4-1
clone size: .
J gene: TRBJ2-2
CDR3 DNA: TGCGCCAGCAGCCACGGCCGCGGGGGGGCCGACACCGGGGAGCTGTTTTTT
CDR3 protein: CASSHGRGGADTGELFF

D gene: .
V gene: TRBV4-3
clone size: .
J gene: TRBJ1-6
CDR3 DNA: TGCGCCAGCAGCCAAGAAGGGACAAATTCACCCCTCCACTTT
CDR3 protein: CASSQEGTNSPLHF

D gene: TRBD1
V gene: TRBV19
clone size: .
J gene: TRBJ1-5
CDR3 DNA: TGTGCCAGTAGGGCCGGACAGGGGTCTTATAGCAATCAGCCCCAGCATTTT
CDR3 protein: CASRAGQGSYSNQPQHF

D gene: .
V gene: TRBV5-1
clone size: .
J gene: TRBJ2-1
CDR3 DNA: TGCGCCAGCAGCCCCCCGGGATCTCAATCCTACAATGAGCAGTTCTTC
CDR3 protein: CASSPPGSQSYNEQFF

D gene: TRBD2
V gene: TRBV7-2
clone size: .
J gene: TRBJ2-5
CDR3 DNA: TGTGCCAGCAGCTTAGGTCTTGCTAGCGGGGGGACCCAAGAGACCCAGTACTTC
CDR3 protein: CASSLGLASGGTQETQYF

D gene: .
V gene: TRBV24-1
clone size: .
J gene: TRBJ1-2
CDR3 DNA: TGTGCCACCAGTGATTCGTCGACAAAGGGCTACACCTTC
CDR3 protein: CATSDSSTKGYTF

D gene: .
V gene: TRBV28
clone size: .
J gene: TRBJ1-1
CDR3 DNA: TGTGCCAGCCTAGGACAGAACACTGAAGCTTTCTTT
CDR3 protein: CASLGQNTEAFF

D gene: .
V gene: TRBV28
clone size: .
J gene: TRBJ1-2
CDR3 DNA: TGTGCCAGCAGTTCCTCAGGGCTCGCGCAGGGCTACACCTTC
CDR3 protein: CASSSSGLAQGYTF

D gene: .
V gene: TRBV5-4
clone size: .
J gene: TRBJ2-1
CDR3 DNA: TGTGCCAGCAGCCACAGCAATGAGCAGTTCTTC
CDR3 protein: CASSHSNEQFF

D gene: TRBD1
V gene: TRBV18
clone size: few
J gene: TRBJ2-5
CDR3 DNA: TGTGCCAGCTCACCAGGACAGGCTAATTCCCAGTACTTC
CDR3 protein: CASSPGQANSQYF

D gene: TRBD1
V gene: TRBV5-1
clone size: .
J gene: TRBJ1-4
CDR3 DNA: TGCGCCAGCAGCGAAACAGGGGGGCCTAATGAAAAACTGTTTTTT
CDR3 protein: CASSETGGPNEKLFF

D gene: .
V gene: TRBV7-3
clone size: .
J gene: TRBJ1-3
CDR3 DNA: TGTGCCAGCAGCTTAGGGGGAGGAACTGGAAACACCATATATTTT
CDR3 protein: CASSLGGGTGNTIYF

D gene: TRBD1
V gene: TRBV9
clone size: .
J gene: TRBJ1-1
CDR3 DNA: TGTGCCAGCAGCGTTTCGGGACAGCCACAAATGAACACTGAAGCTTTCTTT
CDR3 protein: CASSVSGQPQMNTEAFF

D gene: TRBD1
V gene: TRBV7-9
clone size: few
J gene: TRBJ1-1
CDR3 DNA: TGTGCCAGCAACTTCCAGACAGGGGGCAGGTCTTTCTTT
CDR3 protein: CASNFQTGGRSFF

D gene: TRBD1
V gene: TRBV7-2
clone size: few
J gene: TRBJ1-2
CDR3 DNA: TGTGCCAGCAGCCCTCAAAGGCCAAGAACAGGGGCTCACTATGGCTACACCTTC
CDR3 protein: CASSPQRPRTGAHYGYTF

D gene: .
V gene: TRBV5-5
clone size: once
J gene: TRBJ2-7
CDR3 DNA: TGTGCCAGCAGCTTGTCCCCCCAAGGGGGCTACGAGCAGTACTTC
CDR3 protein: CASSLSPQGGYEQYF

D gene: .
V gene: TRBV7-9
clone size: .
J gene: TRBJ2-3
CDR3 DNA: TGTGCCAGCAGCTTAGATGGGAGGGGGAAGGATACGCAGTATTTT
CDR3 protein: CASSLDGRGKDTQYF

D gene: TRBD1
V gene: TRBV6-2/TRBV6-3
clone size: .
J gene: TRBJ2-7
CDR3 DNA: TGTGCCAGCAGTCGCCGACAGGGCCCTAACGAGCAGTACTTC
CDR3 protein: CASSRRQGPNEQYF

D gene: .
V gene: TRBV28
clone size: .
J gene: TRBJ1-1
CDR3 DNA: TGTGCCAGCAGTTTTGGCGCGGGGGGAGGTAGCACTGAAGCTTTCTTT
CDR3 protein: CASSFGAGGGSTEAFF

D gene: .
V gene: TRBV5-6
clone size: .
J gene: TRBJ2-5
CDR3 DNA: TGTGCCAGCAGCTTGGGAGCGGGTCGGGGGGCCCAAGAGACCCAGTACTTC
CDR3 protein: CASSLGAGRGAQETQYF